These T cell receptor beta chains were read from a single sample in a study of ipilimumab plus nivolumab after autologous stem cell transplantation. Profiling relied on immunoSEQ multiplex PCR, and the TCRdb table lists in-frame clones only, not all of them. The sample lists thousands of clones, around 80% occurring once. The sample consisted of PBMCs, taken in a trial of ipilimumab plus nivolumab as post-transplant consolidation. All receptors derive from a male donor with multiple myeloma. CDR3s include the opening cysteine and the closing phenylalanine or tryptophan. The order of the fields is J gene, V gene, D gene, clone size, CDR3 DNA, CDR3 protein. The D gene is left open where the match is weak. Rows give clone size only sometimes, using once, few, many, or a class for an expanded clone.

j_call: TRBJ2-7
v_call: TRBV7-3
d_call: TRBD2
clone_size: NA
cdr3_nt: TGTGCCAGCAGGCCGGGACTAGCGGGGGGGATCAGTGTGCAGTACTTC
cdr3_aa: CASRPGLAGGISVQYF

j_call: TRBJ2-3
v_call: TRBV18
d_call: NA
clone_size: NA
cdr3_nt: TGTGCCAGCTCAGAGGGGCGGGGGCCAGATACGCAGTATTTT
cdr3_aa: CASSEGRGPDTQYF

j_call: TRBJ2-5
v_call: TRBV5-1
d_call: TRBD2
clone_size: NA
cdr3_nt: TGCGCCAGCAGCTTACACATACCGGGACTAGCGGGGGGACGGGAGACCCAGTACTTC
cdr3_aa: CASSLHIPGLAGGRETQYF

j_call: TRBJ1-4
v_call: TRBV19
d_call: NA
clone_size: NA
cdr3_nt: TGTGCCAGTAGGTTAGGGGAAAAACTGTTTTTT
cdr3_aa: CASRLGEKLFF

j_call: TRBJ1-4
v_call: TRBV4-1
d_call: NA
clone_size: few
cdr3_nt: TGCGCCAGCAGCCGAGGCTCGGGGGACTTTAATGAAAAACTGTTTTTT
cdr3_aa: CASSRGSGDFNEKLFF

j_call: TRBJ1-2
v_call: TRBV19
d_call: NA
clone_size: NA
cdr3_nt: TGTGCCAGTACCTCGGGGGGCTATGGCTACACCTTC
cdr3_aa: CASTSGGYGYTF

j_call: TRBJ2-7
v_call: TRBV4-3
d_call: TRBD1
clone_size: NA
cdr3_nt: TGCGCCAGCAGCCAACGGACAGGGGACGAGCAGTACTTC
cdr3_aa: CASSQRTGDEQYF

j_call: TRBJ2-7
v_call: TRBV5-6
d_call: TRBD1
clone_size: NA
cdr3_nt: TGTGCCAGCAGCTTGTTTGGGGACAGGGCCATGTACGAGCAGTACTTC
cdr3_aa: CASSLFGDRAMYEQYF

j_call: TRBJ2-7
v_call: TRBV6-6
d_call: NA
clone_size: NA
cdr3_nt: TGTGCCAGCAGTAAAGAGGGGGGCGGCTACGAGCAGTACTTC
cdr3_aa: CASSKEGGGYEQYF

j_call: TRBJ2-1
v_call: TRBV7-9
d_call: NA
clone_size: NA
cdr3_nt: TGTGCCAGCAGTTGGATGGGGGTTGAGCAGTTCTTC
cdr3_aa: CASSWMGVEQFF

j_call: TRBJ1-4
v_call: TRBV6-1
d_call: NA
clone_size: once
cdr3_nt: TGTGCCAGCAGTGTAGTCCGTGGGTCGACTAATGAAAAACTGTTTTTT
cdr3_aa: CASSVVRGSTNEKLFF

j_call: TRBJ2-2
v_call: TRBV9
d_call: NA
clone_size: NA
cdr3_nt: TGTGCCAGCAGCTACGACGATGTGGTGGGGGAGCTGTTTTTT
cdr3_aa: CASSYDDVVGELFF

j_call: TRBJ1-2
v_call: TRBV21-1
d_call: NA
clone_size: once
cdr3_nt: TGTGCCAGCAGCAAAGATCTCATACGGGAAATCTGGACAAGAACTAACTATGGCTACACCTTC
cdr3_aa: CASSKDLIREIWTRTNYGYTF

j_call: TRBJ2-5
v_call: TRBV19
d_call: NA
clone_size: NA
cdr3_nt: TGTGCCAGTAGTTGGAGGGGTCCACAAGAGACCCAGTACTTC
cdr3_aa: CASSWRGPQETQYF

j_call: TRBJ2-1
v_call: TRBV7-6
d_call: NA
clone_size: NA
cdr3_nt: TGTGCCAGCAGCAACAGAGACAATGAGCAGTTCTTC
cdr3_aa: CASSNRDNEQFF

j_call: TRBJ1-1
v_call: TRBV5-6
d_call: NA
clone_size: NA
cdr3_nt: TGTGCCAGCAGCTTGAGCTGGACCCAGAACACTGAAGCTTTCTTT
cdr3_aa: CASSLSWTQNTEAFF

j_call: TRBJ1-6
v_call: TRBV6-1
d_call: TRBD1
clone_size: NA
cdr3_nt: TGTGCCAGCAGTAAGACAGGGTACAATTCACCCCTCCACTTT
cdr3_aa: CASSKTGYNSPLHF

j_call: TRBJ2-2
v_call: TRBV2
d_call: NA
clone_size: NA
cdr3_nt: TGTGCCAGCAGGGAAGACTTATTCACCGGGGAGCTGTTTTTT
cdr3_aa: CASREDLFTGELFF

j_call: TRBJ2-1
v_call: TRBV13
d_call: NA
clone_size: NA
cdr3_nt: TGTGCCAGCAGCTTAATAAATGAGCAGTTCTTC
cdr3_aa: CASSLINEQFF

j_call: TRBJ2-4
v_call: TRBV11-2
d_call: NA
clone_size: NA
cdr3_nt: TGTGCCAGCAGCTTAGATCCCCAGGGGTCTCTGGACATTCAGTACTTC
cdr3_aa: CASSLDPQGSLDIQYF

j_call: TRBJ2-5
v_call: TRBV7-8
d_call: NA
clone_size: NA
cdr3_nt: TGTGCCAGCAGCTTCAACAAGGTCCAAGAGACCCAGTACTTC
cdr3_aa: CASSFNKVQETQYF

j_call: TRBJ1-2
v_call: TRBV6-5
d_call: NA
clone_size: NA
cdr3_nt: TGTGCCAGCACCAACCCGGGACGATCCTATGGCTACACCTTC
cdr3_aa: CASTNPGRSYGYTF

j_call: TRBJ2-3
v_call: TRBV7-9
d_call: TRBD2
clone_size: NA
cdr3_nt: TGTGCCAGCAGACCTAGCGGGGGGGCCGGCACAGATACGCAGTATTTT
cdr3_aa: CASRPSGGAGTDTQYF

j_call: TRBJ2-7
v_call: TRBV7-2
d_call: TRBD2
clone_size: NA
cdr3_nt: TGTGCCAGCAGCTTAGACAGCGGGGGGCTCGAGCAGTACTTC
cdr3_aa: CASSLDSGGLEQYF

j_call: TRBJ2-1
v_call: TRBV9
d_call: NA
clone_size: NA
cdr3_nt: TGTGCCAGCAGCGTAGGGCCCTACAATGAGCAGTTCTTC
cdr3_aa: CASSVGPYNEQFF

j_call: TRBJ1-6
v_call: TRBV9
d_call: TRBD1
clone_size: NA
cdr3_nt: TGTGCCAGCAGCCCCCGGACAGGGGGATCTTCACCCCTCCACTTT
cdr3_aa: CASSPRTGGSSPLHF

j_call: TRBJ1-4
v_call: TRBV30
d_call: NA
clone_size: NA
cdr3_nt: TGTGCCTGGAGTGTGACACTTAATGAAAAACTGTTTTTT
cdr3_aa: CAWSVTLNEKLFF

j_call: TRBJ1-5
v_call: TRBV10-3
d_call: NA
clone_size: NA
cdr3_nt: TGTGCCATCAGTGAGTCGCGGACGGGGAACAATCAGCCCCAGCATTTT
cdr3_aa: CAISESRTGNNQPQHF

j_call: TRBJ2-3
v_call: TRBV7-2
d_call: NA
clone_size: NA
cdr3_nt: TGTGCCAGCAGCTTATCAGGGGGGGCAGATACGCAGTATTTT
cdr3_aa: CASSLSGGADTQYF

j_call: TRBJ2-5
v_call: TRBV10-3
d_call: TRBD2
clone_size: NA
cdr3_nt: TGTGCCATCAGTGGGGTCAGCGGGGGGCAAGAGACCCAGTACTTC
cdr3_aa: CAISGVSGGQETQYF

j_call: TRBJ2-5
v_call: TRBV7-7
d_call: TRBD2
clone_size: NA
cdr3_nt: TGCGCCAGCAGCCCCGGGACTAGCGGCGAGACCCAGTACTTC
cdr3_aa: CASSPGTSGETQYF

j_call: TRBJ2-1
v_call: TRBV7-7
d_call: TRBD1
clone_size: NA
cdr3_nt: TGTGCTAGCAGCTCCCGACAGGGCGGTGAGCAGTTCTTC
cdr3_aa: CASSSRQGGEQFF

j_call: TRBJ2-2
v_call: TRBV30
d_call: NA
clone_size: NA
cdr3_nt: TGTGCCTGGGGGGTAGGTACGAACACCGGGGAGCTGTTTTTT
cdr3_aa: CAWGVGTNTGELFF

j_call: TRBJ1-4
v_call: TRBV5-1
d_call: NA
clone_size: NA
cdr3_nt: TGCGCCAGCAGCTTGTGGCAGGCCGGCAGCGAAAAACTGTTTTTT
cdr3_aa: CASSLWQAGSEKLFF

j_call: TRBJ1-2
v_call: TRBV2
d_call: NA
clone_size: NA
cdr3_nt: TGTGCCAGCAACGACAGCCCAGGTGGGACCGAAGGCTACACCTTC
cdr3_aa: CASNDSPGGTEGYTF

j_call: TRBJ2-6
v_call: TRBV7-9
d_call: NA
clone_size: NA
cdr3_nt: TGTGCCAGCAGCGACTTTGGGTCTGGGGCCAACGTCCTGACTTTC
cdr3_aa: CASSDFGSGANVLTF

j_call: TRBJ2-1
v_call: TRBV9
d_call: NA
clone_size: NA
cdr3_nt: TGTGCCAGCAGCGTACGGCACTACAATGAGCAGTTCTTC
cdr3_aa: CASSVRHYNEQFF

j_call: TRBJ2-5
v_call: TRBV30
d_call: TRBD2
clone_size: NA
cdr3_nt: TGTGCCTGGAGTGTTGTATTAGCGGGGGGGCAGGGGACCCAGTACTTC
cdr3_aa: CAWSVVLAGGQGTQYF

j_call: TRBJ2-1
v_call: TRBV7-9
d_call: NA
clone_size: NA
cdr3_nt: TGTGCCAGCAGCTTAGGGGAGGTAGGGGGTGAGCAGTTCTTC
cdr3_aa: CASSLGEVGGEQFF

j_call: TRBJ1-5
v_call: TRBV21-1
d_call: NA
clone_size: NA
cdr3_nt: TGTGCCAGCAGCCCCAGGGTGGCGGGCAATCAGCCCCAGCATTTT
cdr3_aa: CASSPRVAGNQPQHF